This note documents a single T cell receptor (beta chain) sequence. Many counts were recorded for this clonotype. Its antigen target is currently unknown. There are no base qualities to consult, and no much larger clone falls within one base. The sample originates from a study of CD8+CD57+ T cells in acquired aplastic anemia (dated 2018 in TCRdb). Background on the whole study: Extracted DNA from sorted CD4+ and CD8+ cells averaged 3.2 ug, ranging from roughly 0.2 to 30 ug. CD8+CD57+ expansion was defined as frequency above the mean frequency observed in healthy subjects. The paper as a whole reports these results and caveats: No significant difference in CD8+ Simpson's diversity was found between patients and healthy controls (P=0.060). Although under 35 CD8+ CDR3 sequences were shared by patients and controls, these sequences appeared highly expressed in patients and within the immunodominant clones of patients.

The junction carries 8 bases between V and J, which are trimmed by 5 bases and 3 bases respectively. Taken from the germline V gene, the CDR1 and CDR2 loops are SGHTA and FQGTGA. From cysteine to phenylalanine, the CDR3 is 13 amino acids long. CDR3 DNA is the only sequence kept; it has 39 bases, read in frame from the first base. Genomic DNA was used as template for profiling of TCR beta VDJ combinations and CDR3 sequences. An Illumina HiSeq 2000 was used for TCR repertoire sequencing. As for how the authors treated the data: Repertoire assessment relied on Simpson's diversity index, CDR3 size and DJ length profiles, and TRBV/TRBJ rearrangement plots. Whichever DNA sequence was most abundant in the deep sequencing data was defined as the immunodominant clone. CDR3 amino acid sequences were screened for sharing across subjects and were compared with published repertoires and the VDJdb database. TCRdb applied fastp at Q25 and MiXCR to the public reads, then kept only in-frame beta chains. All rows with the same CDR3 protein become a single entry with the most common DNA and genes. What appears here as the V and J calls and clone size reflects TCRdb's work, not the paper's. The sample yields hundreds of thousands of distinct CDR3 sequences; roughly a third were counted once. 0.75% to 0.95% of the sample lies in the top ten.

The patients picked for sequencing were ones in whom flow cytometry had shown an expansion of CD8+CD57+ cells. Every patient had a diagnosis of severe acquired aplastic anemia based on International Study of Aplastic Anemia and Agranulocytosis and Camitta criteria. No patient had received any therapy when blood was sampled. TCR repertoires of sorted CD4+ and CD8+ blood T cells from severe aplastic anemia patients and healthy subjects were deep-sequenced in the study. In the USA, patient enrollment took place under clinicaltrials.gov protocols 00001620, 01623167, 00001397, 00071045, 00081523 and 00961064. Ficoll-Paque density gradient centrifugation was used to isolate peripheral blood mononuclear cells. Before DNA extraction, CD4+ and CD8+ T cells were sorted with FACS or magnetic beads.

This sequence uses TRBV7-3 and TRBJ1-5, with no confident D gene call. The specimen was sorted CD4+, CD8+, or CD8+CD57+ T cells (not recorded which) from PBMCs. The clonotype comes from a human donor with aplastic anemia. The bases are TGTGCCAGCAGCCGGACCCACAATCAGCCCCAGCATTTT. Its protein reads: CASSRTHNQPQHF.